This T cell receptor beta chain came from a study of blood T cell repertoires in COVID-19. In the study overall: T cells, B-cell-depleted T cells, or PBMCs provided the cDNA or gDNA that served as material.

The CDR3 covers 15 residues. The germline gives CDR1 SEHNR, CDR2 FQNEAQ (reference sequence). V dropped 4 bases and J dropped 3; count of bases not matched to a gene: 6. Per the authors' pipeline: Amplifying reference gene primers gave estimates of nucleated cell counts. The protocol was immunoSEQ multiplex PCR, while the TCRdb copy is restricted to in-frame clones and leaves out a portion. V, J and clone size are taken as reported in that table, and D and trimming were inferred from the DNA itself. In the table there are some 220,000 clones, 80% of which are singletons. The chain couples TRBV7-9 to TRBJ2-7, with 10 bases fitting TRBD2. Material: peripheral blood. The source of this sequence is a human donor in a cohort sampled during active COVID-19. Here the CDR3 DNA reads TGTGCCAGCAGCTCAGGGACTAGCGAGGGCTACGAGCAGTACTTC. Its protein is CASSSGTSEGYEQYF.